These 20 T cell receptor beta chains originate from one sample sequenced in a study of blood T cell repertoires in COVID-19. TCRdb's copy holds only in-frame clones and misses some; the assay was immunoSEQ multiplex PCR. This table has approximately 440,000 clones, about 91% appearing once. The sequenced sample consisted of peripheral blood. All receptors derive from a woman aged 45-65 years with COVID-19, enrolled during active disease.

The chain recombines TRBV18 with TRBJ2-7; the D gene is possibly TRBD1 (6 bases). Trimming took off 3 bases at V and 4 bases at J, with 7 bases between the two ends. CDR3 length equals 12 residues. The germline gives CDR1 KGHSH, CDR2 LQKENI. CDR3 nucleotides: TGTGCCAGCTCACCCGACAGGTACGAGCAGTACTTC. It codes for CASSPDRYEQYF. The variable domain in full, with the rest retrieved from reference TRBV18 and TRBJ2-7, is NAGVMQNPRHLVRRRGQEARLRCSPMKGHSHVYWYRQLPEEGLKFMVYLQKENIIDESGMPKERFSAEFPKEGPSILRIQQVVRGDSAAYFCASSPDRYEQYFGPGTRLTVT.

The rearrangement uses TRBV20-1 and TRBJ2-7, with a weak D call TRBD2 (5 bases). Trimming left V 3 bases short and J 7 bases short, with 22 bases between. Germline CDR1 DFQATT, CDR2 SNEGSKA (reference sequence). The CDR3 is made up of 15 amino acids. The CDR3 coding sequence is TGCAGTGCTAGTCCTCTCGGAGGAGCCTTACGGGAGCAGTACTTC. Protein sequence: CSASPLGGALREQYF.

The chain links TRBV7-2 to TRBJ1-4, with a possible D match to TRBD1 (5 bases). The CDR3 is 15 residues long. With 5 bases removed from V and 6 bases from J, the gap between germline ends came to 16 bases. Per germline, CDR1 SGHTA and CDR2 FQGNSA. The CDR3 here is CASSLLGGGDEKLFF. The DNA for the CDR3 is TGTGCCAGCAGCCTATTGGGGGGTGGGGATGAAAAACTGTTTTTT.

V and J are TRBV24-1 and TRBJ1-1, with TRBD1 matching 8 bases. Germline V gene lookup returns CDR1 KGHDR and CDR2 SFDVKD. This CDR3 comprises 15 residues. Germline trimming cut 2 bases from V and 9 bases from J; bases unmatched to any gene: 10. As DNA, the CDR3 is TGTGCCACCAGTGATTCGGTGGGCAGGGGGCAAAAAGCTTTCTTT. This translates into CATSDSVGRGQKAFF.

J is TRBJ2-4 and V is TRBV2; tentative D call: TRBD2 (5 bases). There are 15 residues in the CDR3. The V end lost 6 bases, the J end lost 0 bases, and 12 bases lay between the germline ends. From germline, CDR1 is SNHLY and CDR2 FYNNEI. The CDR3 coding sequence is TGTGCCAGCAGACTCGGACTCATAGCCAAAAACATTCAGTACTTC. It encodes CASRLGLIAKNIQYF.

On this clone itself: This sample includes further DNA sequences coding for the same CDR3. This chain joins TRBV5-1 and TRBJ1-1; D is perhaps TRBD1 (5 bases). Per the germline V gene, CDR1 is SGHRS and CDR2 is YFSETQ. V dropped 4 bases and J dropped 4 bases, with 11 bases sitting between them. The CDR3 extends over 13 amino acids. CDR3 bases: TGCGCCAGCAGCACTCAGGGAGGCACTGAAGCTTTCTTT. Translated: CASSTQGGTEAFF. The full variable domain, rest sourced from reference TRBV5-1 and TRBJ1-1, is KAGVTQTPRYLIKTRGQQVTLSCSPISGHRSVSWYQQTPGQGLQFLFEYFSETQRNKGNFPGRFSGRQFSNSRSEMNVSTLELGDSALYLCASSTQGGTEAFFGQGTRLTVV.

The chain couples TRBV5-1 to TRBJ2-7, with 7 nucleotides matching TRBD1. There are 16 residues in the CDR3. Germline CDR1 reads SGHRS; CDR2 reads YFSETQ. The ends lost 4 bases at V and 1 base at J; junction bases unmatched: 11. DNA for the CDR3: TGCGCCAGCAGCATATCCGGGACAGCAACTTCCTACGAGCAGTACTTC. Residues: CASSISGTATSYEQYF.

The CDR3 spells CASSTGATNEKLFF. CDR3 coding DNA: TGTGCCAGCAGCACGGGAGCAACTAATGAAAAACTGTTTTTT. This chain connects TRBV9 to TRBJ1-4; no reliable D call. Trimming shortened V by 4 bases and J by 0 bases, and 7 bases separated the two germline ends. CDR1 is SGDLS, CDR2 YYNGEE, per germline. The CDR3 spans 14 residues. The variable domain in full, with the rest retrieved from reference TRBV9 and TRBJ1-4, is DSGVTQTPKHLITATGQRVTLRCSPRSGDLSVYWYQQSLDQGLQFLIQYYNGEERAKGNILERFSAQQFPDLHSELNLSSLELGDSALYFCASSTGATNEKLFFGSGTQLSVL.

A few counts support this clone. The gene calls are TRBV19 and TRBJ1-5; D is possibly TRBD1 (6 bases). The germline CDR1 and CDR2 sequences are LNHDA and SQIVND (reference sequence). The V and J ends lost 3 bases and 0 bases respectively, with 18 bases between them. CDR3 length equals 18 residues. CDR3 protein: CASSIRGTIRRSNQPQHF. CDR3 bases: TGTGCCAGTAGTATCAGGGGAACGATACGGCGTAGCAATCAGCCCCAGCATTTT.

The chain links TRBV6-6 to TRBJ1-1, with D hard to call. CDR3 size: 15 residues. V shed 2 bases and J shed 1 base, with 11 bases lying between them. The germline gives CDR1 MNHNY, CDR2 SVGAGI (reference sequence). This chain's CDR3 is CASSYTVEGNTEAFF. The CDR3 DNA reads TGTGCCAGCAGTTACACCGTCGAGGGGAACACTGAAGCTTTCTTT.

This chain connects TRBV5-1 to TRBJ2-3; 10 bases are a match to TRBD2. The CDR3 length is 17 residues. V was clipped by 4 bases and J by 0 bases; unmatched bases: 8. CDR1 and CDR2 (germline): SGHRS, YFSETQ. The CDR3 protein is CASSPTILAGSTDTQYF. The CDR3 DNA reads TGCGCCAGCAGCCCCACCATACTAGCGGGGAGCACAGATACGCAGTATTTT.

This clone was found once. This chain links TRBV9 with TRBJ2-3; perhaps TRBD2 as D (6 bases). The germline V and J ends were trimmed by 3 bases and 1 base, with 15 bases remaining between them. The CDR3 runs to 16 residues. The germline V gene has CDR1 SGDLS and CDR2 YYNGEE. CDR3 nucleotides: TGTGCCAGCAGCGCCGCCAGAGGGGAGGGCACAGATACGCAGTATTTT. This codes for CASSAARGEGTDTQYF. The full variable domain, its missing parts supplied by reference TRBV9 and TRBJ2-3, is DSGVTQTPKHLITATGQRVTLRCSPRSGDLSVYWYQQSLDQGLQFLIQYYNGEERAKGNILERFSAQQFPDLHSELNLSSLELGDSALYFCASSAARGEGTDTQYFGPGTRLTVL.

The chain couples TRBV2 to TRBJ2-5; D uncertain. Germline-derived CDR1 and CDR2 are SNHLY and FYNNEI. V was clipped by 5 bases and J by 5 bases, with 6 bases between them. The CDR3 spans 11 residues. The CDR3 is CASSPVETQYF. Here the CDR3 DNA reads TGTGCCAGCAGTCCAGTTGAGACCCAGTACTTC.

This chain connects TRBV19 to TRBJ1-2, with 7 bases lining up with TRBD1. Germline V CDR1 and CDR2: LNHDA, SQIVND (reference sequence). V lost 6 bases to trimming and J lost 3 bases; unmatched junction nucleotides: 10. This CDR3 comprises 15 residues. CDR3 residues: CASSPQTGSDYGYTF. CDR3 nucleotide sequence: TGTGCCAGTAGCCCGCAGACAGGGAGCGACTATGGCTACACCTTC.

The chain carries TRBV7-9 and TRBJ1-2; D gene uncertain. V was shortened by 1 base and J by 4 bases, with 10 bases between the two germline ends. Germline values: CDR1 SEHNR, CDR2 FQNEAQ (reference sequence). CDR3 length: 14 amino acids. CDR3: CASSLDFALYGYTF. CDR3 DNA: TGTGCCAGCAGCTTAGATTTCGCACTCTATGGCTACACCTTC.

Note on this clone: A read error may account for a junction end that differs from germline. The genes are TRBV6-1 and TRBJ1-2; D not resolved. CDR3 length: 10 residues. Germline CDR1 and CDR2: MNHNS and SASEGT. The DNA of the CDR3 is TGTGCCAGCAGTGATCTGGGCCCCCTCTTC. Encoded protein: CASSDLGPLF.

The rearrangement uses TRBV25-1 and TRBJ1-5; 7 nucleotides agree with TRBD1. The ends lost 4 bases at V and 10 bases at J; junction bases unmatched: 4. This CDR3 contains 12 residues. The germline V gene encodes CDR1 MGHDK and CDR2 SYGVNS. CDR3 residues: CASSANRGPQHF. Here the CDR3 DNA reads TGTGCCAGCAGTGCAAACAGGGGACCCCAGCATTTT.

This chain joins TRBV6-5 and TRBJ1-1; 11 bases agree with TRBD1. In germline, CDR1 is MNHEY, CDR2 SVGAGI. Germline trimming cut 4 bases from V and 0 bases from J; bases unmatched to any gene: 4. The CDR3 extends over 16 amino acids. The CDR3 nucleotides read TGTGCCAGCAGTTCCGGGACAGGGGGTATGAACACTGAAGCTTTCTTT. It specifies CASSSGTGGMNTEAFF.

The chain uses TRBV30 and TRBJ2-1, with D possibly matching TRBD2 (6 bases). The CDR3 is 14 amino acids. Germline CDR1 GTSNPN, CDR2 SVGIG (reference sequence). V lost 0 bases and J lost 7, with 13 bases in between. The CDR3 DNA follows: TGTGCCTGGAGTGTACAAGCGGGTCGAAATGAGCAGTTCTTC. Its translation is CAWSVQAGRNEQFF.

This rearrangement joins TRBV6-6 to TRBJ1-6; D possibly corresponds to TRBD1 (5 bases). This CDR3 is built from 14 residues. The germline gives CDR1 MNHNY, CDR2 SVGAGI (reference sequence). V lost 6 bases and J lost 8, with 14 bases in between. DNA for the CDR3: TGTGCCAGCAGGCCGCCCGGGGGGGATTCACCCCTCCACTTT. Translation: CASRPPGGDSPLHF.